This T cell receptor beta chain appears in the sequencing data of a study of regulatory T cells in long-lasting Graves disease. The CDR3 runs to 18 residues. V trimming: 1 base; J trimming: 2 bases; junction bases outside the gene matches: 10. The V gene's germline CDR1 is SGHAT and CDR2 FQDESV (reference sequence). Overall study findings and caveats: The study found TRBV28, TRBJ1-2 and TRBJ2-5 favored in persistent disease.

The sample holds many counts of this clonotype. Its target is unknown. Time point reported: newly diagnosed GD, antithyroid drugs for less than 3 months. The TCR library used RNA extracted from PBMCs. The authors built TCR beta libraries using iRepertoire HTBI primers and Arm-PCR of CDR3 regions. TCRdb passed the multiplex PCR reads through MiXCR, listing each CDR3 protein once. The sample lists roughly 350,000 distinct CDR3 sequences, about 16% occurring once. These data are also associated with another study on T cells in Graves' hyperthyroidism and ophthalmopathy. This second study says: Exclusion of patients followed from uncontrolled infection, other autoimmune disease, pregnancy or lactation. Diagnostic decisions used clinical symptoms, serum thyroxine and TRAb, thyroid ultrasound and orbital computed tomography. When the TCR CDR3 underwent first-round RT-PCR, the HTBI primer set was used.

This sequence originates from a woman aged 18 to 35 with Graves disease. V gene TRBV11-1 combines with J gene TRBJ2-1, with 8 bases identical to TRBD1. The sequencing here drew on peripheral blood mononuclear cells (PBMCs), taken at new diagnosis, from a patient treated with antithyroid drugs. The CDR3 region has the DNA TGTGCCAGCAGCTTAGGTAGGTGGACAGGGTCAACCTACAATGAGCAGTTCTTC. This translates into CASSLGRWTGSTYNEQFF.